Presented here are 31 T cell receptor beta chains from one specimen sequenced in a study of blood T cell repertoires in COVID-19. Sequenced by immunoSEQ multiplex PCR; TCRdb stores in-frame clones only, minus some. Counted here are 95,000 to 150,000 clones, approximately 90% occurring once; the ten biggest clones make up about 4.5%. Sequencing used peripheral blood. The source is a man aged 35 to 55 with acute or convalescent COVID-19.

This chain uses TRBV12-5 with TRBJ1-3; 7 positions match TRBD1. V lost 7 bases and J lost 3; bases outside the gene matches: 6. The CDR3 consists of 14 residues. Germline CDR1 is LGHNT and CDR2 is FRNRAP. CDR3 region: CASESDRSGNTIYF. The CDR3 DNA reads TGTGCTAGTGAGTCGGACAGGAGTGGAAACACCATATATTTT.

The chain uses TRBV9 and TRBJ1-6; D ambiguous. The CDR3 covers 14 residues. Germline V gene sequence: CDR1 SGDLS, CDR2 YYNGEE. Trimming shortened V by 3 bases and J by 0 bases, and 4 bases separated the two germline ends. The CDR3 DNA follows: TGTGCCAGCAGCGACAGCTCCTATAATTCACCCCTCCACTTT. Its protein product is CASSDSSYNSPLHF.

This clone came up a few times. DNA for the CDR3: TGTGCCAGCAGTTCCAATTCCAGGATGCCGGTCGGAGAGCAGTACTTC. It yields the protein CASSSNSRMPVGEQYF. V is TRBV6-5 and J is TRBJ2-7; D gene uncertain. V was pared by 4 bases and J by 7 bases, with 23 bases between. The germline CDR1 and CDR2 sequences are MNHEY and SVGAGI. This CDR3 is built from 16 residues.

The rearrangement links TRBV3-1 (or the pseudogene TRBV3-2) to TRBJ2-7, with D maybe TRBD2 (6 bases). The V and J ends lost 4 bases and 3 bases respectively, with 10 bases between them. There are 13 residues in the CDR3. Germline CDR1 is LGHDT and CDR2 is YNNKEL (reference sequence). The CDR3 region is CASSLGGHYEQYF. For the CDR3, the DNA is TGTGCCAGCAGCCTGGGAGGACACTACGAGCAGTACTTC.

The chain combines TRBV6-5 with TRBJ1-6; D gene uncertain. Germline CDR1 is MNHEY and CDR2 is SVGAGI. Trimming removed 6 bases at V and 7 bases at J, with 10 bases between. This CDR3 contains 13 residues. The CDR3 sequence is CASSPLVNSPLHF. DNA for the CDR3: TGTGCCAGCAGCCCACTGGTGAATTCACCCCTCCACTTT.

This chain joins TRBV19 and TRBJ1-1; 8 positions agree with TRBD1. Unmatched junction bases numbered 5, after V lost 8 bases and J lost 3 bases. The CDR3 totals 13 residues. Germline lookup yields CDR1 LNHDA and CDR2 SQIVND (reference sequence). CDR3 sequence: CASSGTGDTEAFF. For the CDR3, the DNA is TGTGCCAGTTCCGGGACAGGCGACACTGAAGCTTTCTTT.

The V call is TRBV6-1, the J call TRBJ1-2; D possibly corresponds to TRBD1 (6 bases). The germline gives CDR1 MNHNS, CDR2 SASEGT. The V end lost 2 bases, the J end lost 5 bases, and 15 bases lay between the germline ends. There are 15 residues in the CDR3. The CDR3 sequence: CASSESRQALYGYTF. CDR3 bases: TGTGCCAGCAGTGAATCACGACAGGCCCTTTATGGCTACACCTTC.

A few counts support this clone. The CDR3 is CASRDGLAGLSSYEQYF. CDR3 DNA: TGTGCCAGCAGGGACGGACTAGCGGGACTTAGCTCCTACGAGCAGTACTTC. The gene calls are TRBV2 and TRBJ2-7, with 12 nucleotides matching TRBD2. The J segment lost 0 bases and the V segment lost 6 bases, leaving 9 bases of the junction unmatched. The germline V gene encodes CDR1 SNHLY and CDR2 FYNNEI. The length of the CDR3 is 17 residues. Complete variable domain (other parts from reference TRBV2 and TRBJ2-7): EPEVTQTPSHQVTQMGQEVILRCVPISNHLYFYWYRQILGQKVEFLVSFYNNEISEKSEIFDDQFSVERPDGSNFTLKIRSTKLEDSAMYFCASRDGLAGLSSYEQYFGPGTRLTVT.

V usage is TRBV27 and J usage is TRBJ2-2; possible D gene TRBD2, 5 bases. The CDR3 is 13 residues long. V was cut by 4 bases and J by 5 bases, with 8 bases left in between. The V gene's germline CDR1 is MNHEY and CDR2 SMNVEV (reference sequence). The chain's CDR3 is CASSSGGTGELFF. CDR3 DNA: TGTGCCAGCAGTTCTGGAGGAACCGGGGAGCTGTTTTTT.

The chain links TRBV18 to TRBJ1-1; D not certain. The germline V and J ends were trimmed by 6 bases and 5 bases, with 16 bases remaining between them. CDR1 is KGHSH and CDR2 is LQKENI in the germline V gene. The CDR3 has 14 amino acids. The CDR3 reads CASSPLQEATEAFF. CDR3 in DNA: TGTGCCAGCTCCCCCCTCCAAGAGGCGACTGAAGCTTTCTTT.

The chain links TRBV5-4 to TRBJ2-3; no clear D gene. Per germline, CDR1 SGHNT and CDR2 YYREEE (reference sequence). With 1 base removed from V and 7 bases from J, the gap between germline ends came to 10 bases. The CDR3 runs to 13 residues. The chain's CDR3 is CASSLFSSHTQYF. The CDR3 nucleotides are TGTGCCAGCAGCTTGTTTTCAAGCCATACGCAGTATTTT.

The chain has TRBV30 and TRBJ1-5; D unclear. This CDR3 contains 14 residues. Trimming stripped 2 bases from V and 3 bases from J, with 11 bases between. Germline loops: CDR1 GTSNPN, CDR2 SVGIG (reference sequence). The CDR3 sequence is CAWSRRRLNQPQHF. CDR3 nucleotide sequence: TGTGCCTGGAGTAGGAGACGACTCAATCAGCCCCAGCATTTT. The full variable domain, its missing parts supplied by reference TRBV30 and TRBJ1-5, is SQTIHQWPATLVQPVGSPLSLECTVEGTSNPNLYWYRQAAGRGLQLLFYSVGIGQISSEVPQNLSASRPQDRQFILSSKKLLLSDSGFYLCAWSRRRLNQPQHFGDGTRLSIL.

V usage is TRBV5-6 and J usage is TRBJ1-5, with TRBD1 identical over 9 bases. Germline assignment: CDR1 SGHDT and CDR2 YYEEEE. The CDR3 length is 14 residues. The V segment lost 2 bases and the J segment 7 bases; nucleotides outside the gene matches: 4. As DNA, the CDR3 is TGTGCCAGCAGCTTCGGACAGGGGAGGCAGCCCCAGCATTTT. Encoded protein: CASSFGQGRQPQHF.

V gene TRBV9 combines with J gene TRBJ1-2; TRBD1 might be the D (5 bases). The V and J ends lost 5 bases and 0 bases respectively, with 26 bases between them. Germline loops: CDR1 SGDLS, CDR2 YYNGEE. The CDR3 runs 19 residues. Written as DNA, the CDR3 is TGTGCCAGCAGATCTCAGGGTCCGCGATATAGTCGGGCTAACTATGGCTACACCTTC. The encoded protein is CASRSQGPRYSRANYGYTF. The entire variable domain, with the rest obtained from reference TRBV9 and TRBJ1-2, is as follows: DSGVTQTPKHLITATGQRVTLRCSPRSGDLSVYWYQQSLDQGLQFLIQYYNGEERAKGNILERFSAQQFPDLHSELNLSSLELGDSALYFCASRSQGPRYSRANYGYTFGSGTRLTVV.

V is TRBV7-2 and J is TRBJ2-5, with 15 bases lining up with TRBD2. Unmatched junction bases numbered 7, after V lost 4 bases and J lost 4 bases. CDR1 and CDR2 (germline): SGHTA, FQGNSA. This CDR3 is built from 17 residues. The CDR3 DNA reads TGTGCCAGCAGCTCCGGGACTAGCGGGAGGAGCTTAGAGACCCAGTACTTC. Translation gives CASSSGTSGRSLETQYF.

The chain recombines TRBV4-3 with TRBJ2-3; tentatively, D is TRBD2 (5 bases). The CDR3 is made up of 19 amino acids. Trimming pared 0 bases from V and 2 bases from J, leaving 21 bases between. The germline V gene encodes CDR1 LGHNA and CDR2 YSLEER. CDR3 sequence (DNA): TGCGCCAGCAGCCAAGATCATGTTCGAGCGGACCTTCACACAGATACGCAGTATTTT. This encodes CASSQDHVRADLHTDTQYF.

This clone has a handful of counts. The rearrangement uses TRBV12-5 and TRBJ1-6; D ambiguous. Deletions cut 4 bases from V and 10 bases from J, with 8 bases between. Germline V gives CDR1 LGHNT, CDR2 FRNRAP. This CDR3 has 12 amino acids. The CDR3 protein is CASGSPESPLHF. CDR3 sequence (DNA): TGTGCTAGTGGTTCCCCCGAGTCACCCCTCCACTTT. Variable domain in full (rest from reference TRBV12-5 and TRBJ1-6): DARVTQTPRHKVTEMGQEVTMRCQPILGHNTVFWYRQTMMQGLELLAYFRNRAPLDDSGMPKDRFSAEMPDATLATLKIQPSEPRDSAVYFCASGSPESPLHFGNGTRLTVT.

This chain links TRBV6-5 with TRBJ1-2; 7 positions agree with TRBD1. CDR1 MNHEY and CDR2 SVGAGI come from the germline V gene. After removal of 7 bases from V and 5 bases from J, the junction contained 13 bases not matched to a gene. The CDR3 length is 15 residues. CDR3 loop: CASNLDRPSEYGYTF. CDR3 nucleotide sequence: TGTGCCAGCAACCTGGACAGGCCCTCGGAGTATGGCTACACCTTC.

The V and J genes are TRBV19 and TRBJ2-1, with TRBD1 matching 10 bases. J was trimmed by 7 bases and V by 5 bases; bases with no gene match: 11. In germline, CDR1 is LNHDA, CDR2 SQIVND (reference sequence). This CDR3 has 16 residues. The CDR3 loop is CASSASGTGVENEQFF. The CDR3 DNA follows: TGTGCCAGTAGTGCTTCCGGGACAGGGGTGGAGAATGAGCAGTTCTTC. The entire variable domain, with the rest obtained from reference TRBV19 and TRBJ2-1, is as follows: DGGITQSPKYLFRKEGQNVTLSCEQNLNHDAMYWYRQDPGQGLRLIYYSQIVNDFQKGDIAEGYSVSREKKESFPLTVTSAQKNPTAFYLCASSASGTGVENEQFFGPGTRLTVL.

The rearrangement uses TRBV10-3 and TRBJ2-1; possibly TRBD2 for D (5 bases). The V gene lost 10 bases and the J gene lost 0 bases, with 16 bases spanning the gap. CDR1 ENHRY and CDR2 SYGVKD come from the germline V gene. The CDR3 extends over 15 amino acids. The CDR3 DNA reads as TGTGCCACCGGCTGGAGCGGAAGCTCCTACAATGAGCAGTTCTTC. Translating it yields CATGWSGSSYNEQFF.

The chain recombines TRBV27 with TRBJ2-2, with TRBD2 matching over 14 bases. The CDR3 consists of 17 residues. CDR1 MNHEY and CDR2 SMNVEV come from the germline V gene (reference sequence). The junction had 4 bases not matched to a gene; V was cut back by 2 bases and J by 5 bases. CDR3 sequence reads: CASSLRGLAGATGELFF. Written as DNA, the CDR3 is TGTGCCAGCAGTTTAAGGGGACTAGCGGGGGCAACCGGGGAGCTGTTTTTT.

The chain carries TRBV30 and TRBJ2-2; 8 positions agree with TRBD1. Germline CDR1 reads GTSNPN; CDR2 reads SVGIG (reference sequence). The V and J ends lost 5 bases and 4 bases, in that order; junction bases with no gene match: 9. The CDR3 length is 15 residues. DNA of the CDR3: TGTGCCTGGGACCTAACAGGGGGAATCACCGGGGAGCTGTTTTTT. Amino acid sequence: CAWDLTGGITGELFF.

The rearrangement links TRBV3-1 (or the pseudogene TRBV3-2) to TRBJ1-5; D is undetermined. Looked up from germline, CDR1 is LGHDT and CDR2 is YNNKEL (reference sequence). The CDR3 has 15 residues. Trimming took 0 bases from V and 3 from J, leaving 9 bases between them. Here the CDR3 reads CASSQEAGANQPQHF. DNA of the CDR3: TGTGCCAGCAGCCAAGAGGCGGGCGCCAATCAGCCCCAGCATTTT.

CDR3 residues: CSAGQGNGYTF. The DNA of the CDR3 is TGCAGCGCGGGACAGGGGAATGGCTACACCTTC. V gene TRBV29-1 combines with J gene TRBJ1-2; 10 bases are shared with TRBD1. The CDR3 has 11 residues. V lost 7 bases to trimming and J lost 6 bases; unmatched junction nucleotides: 2. The germline CDR1 and CDR2 sequences are SQVTM and ANQGSEA.

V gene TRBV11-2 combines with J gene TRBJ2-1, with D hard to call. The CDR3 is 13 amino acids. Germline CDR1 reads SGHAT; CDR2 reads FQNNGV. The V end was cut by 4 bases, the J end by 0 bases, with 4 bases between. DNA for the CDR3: TGTGCCAGCAGCTGGCCCTCCTACAATGAGCAGTTCTTC. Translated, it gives CASSWPSYNEQFF.

The CDR3 loop is CASSGVVQAGNTEAFF. DNA of the CDR3: TGTGCCAGCTCAGGCGTGGTTCAGGCCGGGAACACTGAAGCTTTCTTT. V usage is TRBV18 and J usage is TRBJ1-1; D gene unclear. V was shortened by 5 bases and J by 1 base, with 17 bases between the two germline ends. The CDR3 consists of 16 residues. Germline values: CDR1 KGHSH, CDR2 LQKENI.

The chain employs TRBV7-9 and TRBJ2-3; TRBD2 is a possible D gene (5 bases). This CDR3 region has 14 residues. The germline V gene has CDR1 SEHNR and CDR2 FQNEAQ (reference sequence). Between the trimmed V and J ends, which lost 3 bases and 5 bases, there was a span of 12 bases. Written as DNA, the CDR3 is TGTGCCAGCAGCTTCGGCGGGCCTAAAGATACGCAGTATTTT. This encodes CASSFGGPKDTQYF.

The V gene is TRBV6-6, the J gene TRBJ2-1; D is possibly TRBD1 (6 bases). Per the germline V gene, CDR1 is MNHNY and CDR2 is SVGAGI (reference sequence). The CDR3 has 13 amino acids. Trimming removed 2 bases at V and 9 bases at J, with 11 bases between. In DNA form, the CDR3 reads TGTGCCAGCAGTTACAGGACAGAGGGTGAGCAGTTCTTC. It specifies CASSYRTEGEQFF.

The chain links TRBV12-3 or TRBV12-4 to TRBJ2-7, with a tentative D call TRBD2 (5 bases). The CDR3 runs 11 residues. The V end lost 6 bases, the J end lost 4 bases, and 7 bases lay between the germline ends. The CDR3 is CASSRGYEQYF. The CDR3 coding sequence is TGTGCCAGCAGCCGGGGTTACGAGCAGTACTTC.

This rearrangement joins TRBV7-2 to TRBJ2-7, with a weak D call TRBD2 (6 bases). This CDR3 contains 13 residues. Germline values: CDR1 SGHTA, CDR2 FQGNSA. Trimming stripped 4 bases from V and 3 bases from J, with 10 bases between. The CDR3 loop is CASSYGGSYEQYF. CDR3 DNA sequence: TGTGCCAGCAGCTATGGGGGGAGCTACGAGCAGTACTTC. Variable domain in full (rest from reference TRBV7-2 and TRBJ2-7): GAGVSQSPSNKVTEKGKDVELRCDPISGHTALYWYRQSLGQGLEFLIYFQGNSAPDKSGLPSDRFSAERTGGSVSTLTIQRTQQEDSAVYLCASSYGGSYEQYFGPGTRLTVT.

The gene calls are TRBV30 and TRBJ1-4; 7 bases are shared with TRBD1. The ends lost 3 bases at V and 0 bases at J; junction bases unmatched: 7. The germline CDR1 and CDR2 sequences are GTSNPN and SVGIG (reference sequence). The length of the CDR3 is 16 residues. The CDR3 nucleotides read TGTGCCTGGAGCGACGGACAGGCCGCAACTAATGAAAAACTGTTTTTT. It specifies CAWSDGQAATNEKLFF.